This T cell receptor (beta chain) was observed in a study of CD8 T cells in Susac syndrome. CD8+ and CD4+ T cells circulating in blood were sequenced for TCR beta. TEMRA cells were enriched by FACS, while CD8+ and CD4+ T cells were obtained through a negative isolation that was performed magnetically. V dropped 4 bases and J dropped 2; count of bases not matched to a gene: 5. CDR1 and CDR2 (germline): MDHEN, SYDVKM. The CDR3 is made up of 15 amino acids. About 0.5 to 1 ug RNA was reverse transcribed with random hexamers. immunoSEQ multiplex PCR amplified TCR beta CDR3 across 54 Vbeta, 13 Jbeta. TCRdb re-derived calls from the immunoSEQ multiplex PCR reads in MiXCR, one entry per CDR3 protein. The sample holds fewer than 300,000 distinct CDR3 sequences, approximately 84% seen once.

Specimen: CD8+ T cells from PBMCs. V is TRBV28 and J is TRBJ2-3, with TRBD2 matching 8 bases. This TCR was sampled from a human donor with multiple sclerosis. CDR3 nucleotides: TGTGCCAGCAGTTGGACTAGCAGAAACACAGATACGCAGTATTTT. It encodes CASSWTSRNTDTQYF.